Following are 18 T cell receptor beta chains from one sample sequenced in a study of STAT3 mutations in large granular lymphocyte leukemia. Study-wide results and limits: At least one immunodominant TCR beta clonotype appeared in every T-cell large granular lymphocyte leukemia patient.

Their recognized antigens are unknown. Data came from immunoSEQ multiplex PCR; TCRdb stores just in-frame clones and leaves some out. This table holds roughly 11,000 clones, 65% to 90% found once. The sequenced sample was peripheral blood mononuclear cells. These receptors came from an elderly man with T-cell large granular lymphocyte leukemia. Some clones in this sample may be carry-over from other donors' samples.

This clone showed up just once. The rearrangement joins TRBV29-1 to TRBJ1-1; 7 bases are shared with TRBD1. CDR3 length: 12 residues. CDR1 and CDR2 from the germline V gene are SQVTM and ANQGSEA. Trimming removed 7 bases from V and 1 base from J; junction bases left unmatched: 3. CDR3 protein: CSANRGNTEAFF. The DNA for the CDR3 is TGCAGCGCCAACAGGGGGAACACTGAAGCTTTCTTT.

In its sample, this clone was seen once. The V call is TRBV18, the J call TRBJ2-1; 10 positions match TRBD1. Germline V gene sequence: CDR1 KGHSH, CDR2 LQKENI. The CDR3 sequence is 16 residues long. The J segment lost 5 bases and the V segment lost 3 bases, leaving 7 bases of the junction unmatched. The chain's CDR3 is CASSPGFGTGDNEQFF. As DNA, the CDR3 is TGTGCCAGCTCACCCGGATTCGGGACAGGGGACAATGAGCAGTTCTTC.

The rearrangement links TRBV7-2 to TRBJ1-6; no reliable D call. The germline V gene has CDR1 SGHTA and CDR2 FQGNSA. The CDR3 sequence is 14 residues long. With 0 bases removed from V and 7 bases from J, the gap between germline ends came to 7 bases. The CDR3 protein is CASSLAGGNSPLHF. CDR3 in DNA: TGTGCCAGCAGCTTAGCGGGAGGAAATTCACCCCTCCACTTT.

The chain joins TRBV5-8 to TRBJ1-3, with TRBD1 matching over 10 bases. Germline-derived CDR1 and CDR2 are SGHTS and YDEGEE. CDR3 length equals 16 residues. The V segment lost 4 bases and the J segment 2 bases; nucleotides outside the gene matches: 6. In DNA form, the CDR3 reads TGTGCCAGCAGCAGCGGGACAGGGGCCCCTGGAAACACCATATATTTT. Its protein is CASSSGTGAPGNTIYF.

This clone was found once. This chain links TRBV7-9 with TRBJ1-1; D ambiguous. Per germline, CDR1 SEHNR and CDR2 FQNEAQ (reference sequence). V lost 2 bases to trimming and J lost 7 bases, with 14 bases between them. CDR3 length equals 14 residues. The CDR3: CASSLRAGRDEAFF. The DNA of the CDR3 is TGTGCCAGCAGCTTACGGGCAGGACGGGATGAAGCTTTCTTT.

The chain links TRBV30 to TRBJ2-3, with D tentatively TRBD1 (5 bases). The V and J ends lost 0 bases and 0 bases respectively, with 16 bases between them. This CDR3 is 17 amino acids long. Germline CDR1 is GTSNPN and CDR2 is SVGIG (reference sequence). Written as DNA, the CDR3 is TGTGCCTGGAGTGTACTTGGGGCAAGAACTAGCACAGATACGCAGTATTTT. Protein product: CAWSVLGARTSTDTQYF.

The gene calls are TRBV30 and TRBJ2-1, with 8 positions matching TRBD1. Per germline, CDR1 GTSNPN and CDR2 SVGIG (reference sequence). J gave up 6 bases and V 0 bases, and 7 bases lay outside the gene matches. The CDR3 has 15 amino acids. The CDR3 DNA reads TGTGCCTGGAGTGTCCAGGGGGCCGTTTCCAATGAGCAGTTCTTC. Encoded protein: CAWSVQGAVSNEQFF.

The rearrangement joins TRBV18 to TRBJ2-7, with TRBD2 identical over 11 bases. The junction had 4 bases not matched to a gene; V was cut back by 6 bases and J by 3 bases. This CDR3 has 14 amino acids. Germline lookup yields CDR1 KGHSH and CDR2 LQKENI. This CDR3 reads CASSPGTSGYEQYF. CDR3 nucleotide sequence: TGTGCCAGCTCCCCCGGGACTAGCGGCTACGAGCAGTACTTC.

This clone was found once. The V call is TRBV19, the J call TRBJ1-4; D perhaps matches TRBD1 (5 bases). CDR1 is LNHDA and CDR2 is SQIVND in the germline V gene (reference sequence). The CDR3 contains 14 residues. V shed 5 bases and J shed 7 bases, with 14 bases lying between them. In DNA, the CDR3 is TGTGCCAGTAGTGTTGGGGCGCTGGGTGAAAAACTGTTTTTT. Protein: CASSVGALGEKLFF.

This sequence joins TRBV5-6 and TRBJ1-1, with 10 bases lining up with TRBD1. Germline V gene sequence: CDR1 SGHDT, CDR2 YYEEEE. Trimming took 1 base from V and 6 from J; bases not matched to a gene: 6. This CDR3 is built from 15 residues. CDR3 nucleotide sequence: TGTGCCAGCAGCTTGTGGGACAGGGGAGGCCCTGAAGCTTTCTTT. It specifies CASSLWDRGGPEAFF.

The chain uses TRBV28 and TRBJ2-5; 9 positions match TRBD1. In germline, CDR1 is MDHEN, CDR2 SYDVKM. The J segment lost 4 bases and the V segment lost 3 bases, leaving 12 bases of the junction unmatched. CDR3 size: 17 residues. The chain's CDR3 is CASSFVGAGTGRETQYF. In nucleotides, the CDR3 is TGTGCCAGCAGTTTTGTGGGGGCCGGGACAGGGAGAGAGACCCAGTACTTC.

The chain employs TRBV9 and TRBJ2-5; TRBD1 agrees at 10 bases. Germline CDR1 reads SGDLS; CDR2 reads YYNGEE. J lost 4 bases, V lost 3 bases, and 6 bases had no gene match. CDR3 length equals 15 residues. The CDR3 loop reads CASSAGTGVRETQYF. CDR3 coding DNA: TGTGCCAGCAGCGCAGGGACAGGGGTCCGAGAGACCCAGTACTTC.

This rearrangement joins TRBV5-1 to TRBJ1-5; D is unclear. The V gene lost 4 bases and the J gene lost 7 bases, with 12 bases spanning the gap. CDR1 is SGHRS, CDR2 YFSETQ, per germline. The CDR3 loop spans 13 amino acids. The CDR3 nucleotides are TGCGCCAGCAGCCCACTCTCTGGGCAGCCCCAGCATTTT. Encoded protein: CASSPLSGQPQHF.

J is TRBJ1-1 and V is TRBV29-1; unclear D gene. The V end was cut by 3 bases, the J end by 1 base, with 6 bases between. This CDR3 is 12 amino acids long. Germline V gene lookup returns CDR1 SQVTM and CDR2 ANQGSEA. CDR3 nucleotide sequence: TGCAGCGTTGAGCGTACGAACACTGAAGCTTTCTTT. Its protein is CSVERTNTEAFF.

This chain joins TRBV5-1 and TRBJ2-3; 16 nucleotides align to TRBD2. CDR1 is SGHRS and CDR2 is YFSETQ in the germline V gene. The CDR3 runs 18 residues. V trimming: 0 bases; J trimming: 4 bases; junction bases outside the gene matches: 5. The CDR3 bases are TGCGCCAGCAGCTTGGTCGGGACTAGCGGGGGGGCCGCAGATACGCAGTATTTT. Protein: CASSLVGTSGGAADTQYF.

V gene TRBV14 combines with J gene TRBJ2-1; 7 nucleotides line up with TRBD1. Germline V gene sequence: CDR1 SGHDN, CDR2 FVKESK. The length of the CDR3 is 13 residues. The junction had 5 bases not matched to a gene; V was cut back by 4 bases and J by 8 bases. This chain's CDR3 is CASSPGQFDEQFF. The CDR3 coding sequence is TGTGCCAGCAGCCCGGGACAGTTTGATGAGCAGTTCTTC. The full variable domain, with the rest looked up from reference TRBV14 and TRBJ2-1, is EAGVTQFPSHSVIEKGQTVTLRCDPISGHDNLYWYRRVMGKEIKFLLHFVKESKQDESGMPNNRFLAERTGGTYSTLKVQPAELEDSGVYFCASSPGQFDEQFFGPGTRLTVL.

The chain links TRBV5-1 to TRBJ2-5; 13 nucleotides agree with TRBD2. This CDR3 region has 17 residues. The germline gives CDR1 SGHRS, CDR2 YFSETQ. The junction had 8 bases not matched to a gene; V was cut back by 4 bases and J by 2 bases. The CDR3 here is CASSPGLAGMLQETQYF. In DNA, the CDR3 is TGCGCCAGCAGCCCGGGACTAGCGGGGATGCTTCAAGAGACCCAGTACTTC.

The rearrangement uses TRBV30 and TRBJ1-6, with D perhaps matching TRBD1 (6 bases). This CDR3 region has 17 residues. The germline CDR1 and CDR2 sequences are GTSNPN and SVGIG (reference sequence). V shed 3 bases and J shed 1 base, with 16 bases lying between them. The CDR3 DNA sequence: TGTGCCTGGAGGATCGACAGGACGGGGTCCTATAATTCACCCCTCCACTTT. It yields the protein CAWRIDRTGSYNSPLHF. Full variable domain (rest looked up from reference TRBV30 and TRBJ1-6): SQTIHQWPATLVQPVGSPLSLECTVEGTSNPNLYWYRQAAGRGLQLLFYSVGIGQISSEVPQNLSASRPQDRQFILSSKKLLLSDSGFYLCAWRIDRTGSYNSPLHFGNGTRLTVT.